These 10 T cell receptor beta chains share one sample of origin, sequenced in a study of cytomegalovirus exposure and HLA in healthy donors. PCR used 60 Vbeta primers and 13 Jbeta primers. TCRdb's copy holds only in-frame clones and misses some; the assay was immunoSEQ multiplex PCR. This table holds more than 200,000 clones, under 90% found once. The sample taken for sequencing was PBMCs. Receptors were obtained from a human donor in good health.

The genes are TRBV7-2 and TRBJ1-2; perhaps TRBD1 as D (6 bases). This CDR3 has 14 residues. Germline CDR1 and CDR2: SGHTA and FQGNSA. Trimming stripped 4 bases from V and 5 bases from J, with 14 bases between. The CDR3 region has the DNA TGTGCCAGCAGCTCCAATGCAGGGGTGTATGGCTACACCTTC. This codes for CASSSNAGVYGYTF.

As DNA, the CDR3 is TGTGCCAGCAGCTTATCACAGGGTTTCTACGAGCAGTACTTC. Translation: CASSLSQGFYEQYF. V is TRBV11-2 and J is TRBJ2-7; D is possibly TRBD1 (6 bases). Trimming stripped 2 bases from V and 3 bases from J, with 11 bases between. Germline V gives CDR1 SGHAT, CDR2 FQNNGV. The CDR3 length is 14 residues. Full variable domain (outside the CDR3, taken from reference TRBV11-2 and TRBJ2-7): EAGVAQSPRYKIIEKRQSVAFWCNPISGHATLYWYQQILGQGPKLLIQFQNNGVVDDSQLPKDRFSAERLKGVDSTLKIQPAKLEDSAVYLCASSLSQGFYEQYFGPGTRLTVT.

This CDR3 reads CASSPHGGRAREQFF. Written as DNA, the CDR3 is TGTGCCAGCAGCCCCCACGGGGGGAGGGCGCGGGAGCAGTTCTTC. The rearrangement links TRBV7-9 to TRBJ2-1; TRBD2 aligns across 7 bases. The germline V gene has CDR1 SEHNR and CDR2 FQNEAQ (reference sequence). This CDR3 contains 15 residues. The trim removed 5 bases at V and 10 bases at J, leaving 14 bases unmatched.

The chain recombines TRBV30 with TRBJ2-2; the match to TRBD2 covers 8 bases. V lost 3 bases and J lost 7; bases outside the gene matches: 19. CDR3 length: 18 residues. Per germline, CDR1 GTSNPN and CDR2 SVGIG (reference sequence). CDR3 sequence reads: CAWSHPHPSGRGGGELFF. In DNA form, the CDR3 reads TGTGCCTGGAGCCATCCACACCCCAGCGGGAGAGGAGGCGGGGAGCTGTTTTTT.

This clone was found once. The V call is TRBV7-2, the J call TRBJ2-7; D perhaps matches TRBD2 (6 bases). The CDR3 sequence is 14 residues long. Germline V gene sequence: CDR1 SGHTA, CDR2 FQGNSA. The V end was cut by 4 bases, the J end by 2 bases, with 12 bases between. The CDR3 spells CASSSRDLPYEQYF. Here the CDR3 DNA reads TGTGCCAGCAGCTCCCGGGACTTACCCTACGAGCAGTACTTC.

The rearrangement links TRBV7-9 to TRBJ1-3; 8 nucleotides match TRBD1. This CDR3 is 14 amino acids long. Germline CDR1 and CDR2: SEHNR and FQNEAQ (reference sequence). V dropped 5 bases and J dropped 0; count of bases not matched to a gene: 0. CDR3 loop: CASSDRGSGNTIYF. In DNA, the CDR3 is TGTGCCAGCAGCGACAGGGGCTCTGGAAACACCATATATTTT.

The chain carries TRBV2 and TRBJ2-1; 10 nucleotides align to TRBD2. V shed 0 bases, J shed 8 bases, and the junction held 19 bases outside the gene matches. Germline values: CDR1 SNHLY, CDR2 FYNNEI. The CDR3 is made up of 20 amino acids. This CDR3 reads CASSEALQGLAGETLHEQFF. The CDR3 DNA follows: TGTGCCAGCAGTGAAGCGCTTCAGGGGCTAGCGGGAGAGACCTTGCATGAGCAGTTCTTC. Supplemented by reference TRBV2 and TRBJ2-1, the full variable domain reads EPEVTQTPSHQVTQMGQEVILRCVPISNHLYFYWYRQILGQKVEFLVSFYNNEISEKSEIFDDQFSVERPDGSNFTLKIRSTKLEDSAMYFCASSEALQGLAGETLHEQFFGPGTRLTVL.

Concerning this clone: A read error may account for a junction end that differs from germline. This chain links TRBV7-9 with TRBJ1-2, with 11 nucleotides matching TRBD1. The CDR3 sequence is 17 residues long. The germline gives CDR1 SEHNR, CDR2 FQNEAQ (reference sequence). DNA for the CDR3: TGTTCCAGCAGCCATAATATTGGGACAGGGGGATCTGGTGGCTACACCTTC. This codes for CSSSHNIGTGGSGGYTF.

V usage is TRBV10-3 and J usage is TRBJ2-3; 7 nucleotides align to TRBD1. V shed 2 bases and J 6 bases; nucleotides not matched to a gene: 5. Germline CDR1 and CDR2: ENHRY and SYGVKD. This CDR3 has 14 amino acids. In DNA form, the CDR3 reads TGTGCCATCAGTGAGAGTGGGACAGAGGATACGCAGTATTTT. Amino acids: CAISESGTEDTQYF.

This rearrangement joins TRBV21-1 to TRBJ2-3; the D call of TRBD2 is as the table states it, not checked on the DNA. TRBV21-1 is a pseudogene locus. The CDR3 contains 16 residues. The CDR3 loop is CASSKAGRGSTDTQYF. The DNA of the CDR3 is TGTGCCAGCAGCAAAGCGGGTCGGGGGAGCACAGATACGCAGTATTTT.